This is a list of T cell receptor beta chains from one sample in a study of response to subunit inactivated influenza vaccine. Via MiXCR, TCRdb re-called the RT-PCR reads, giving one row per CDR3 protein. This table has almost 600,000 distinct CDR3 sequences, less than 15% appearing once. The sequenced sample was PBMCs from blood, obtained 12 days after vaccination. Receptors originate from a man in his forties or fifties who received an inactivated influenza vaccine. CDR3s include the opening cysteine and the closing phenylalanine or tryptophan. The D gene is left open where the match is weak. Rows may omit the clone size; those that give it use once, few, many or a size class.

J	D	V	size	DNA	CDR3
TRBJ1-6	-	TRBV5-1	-	TGCGCCAGCAGCTTCGATCCGAGCTATAATTCACCCCTCCACTTT	CASSFDPSYNSPLHF
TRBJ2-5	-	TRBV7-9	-	TGTGCCAGCAGCTTAGCGTCATCAGAGACCCAGTACTTC	CASSLASSETQYF
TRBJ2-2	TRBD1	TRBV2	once	TGTGCCAGCAGAAGACAGGGGGCCGGAACCGGGGAGCTGTTTTTT	CASRRQGAGTGELFF
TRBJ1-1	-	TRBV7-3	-	TGTGCCAGCAGCCCCATGCCAGGGAGGGACACTGAAGCTTTCTTT	CASSPMPGRDTEAFF
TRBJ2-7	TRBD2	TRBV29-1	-	TGCAGCGTGTCGGGGGGTTACGAGCAGTACTTC	CSVSGGYEQYF
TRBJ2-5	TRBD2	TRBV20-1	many	TGCAGTGCTAGAAGACTAGCGGGGGGGACCCGGGAGACCCAGTACTTC	CSARRLAGGTRETQYF
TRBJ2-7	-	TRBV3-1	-	TGTGCCAGCAGCCAAGACAGCAGAGCAACCTACGAGCAGTACTTC	CASSQDSRATYEQYF
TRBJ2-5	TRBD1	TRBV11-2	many	TGTGCCAGCAGCTTGGACAGGGGGGAGACCCAGTACTTC	CASSLDRGETQYF
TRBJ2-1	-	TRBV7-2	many	TGTGCCAGCAGCCCTGATCCTTACAATGAGCAGTTCTTC	CASSPDPYNEQFF
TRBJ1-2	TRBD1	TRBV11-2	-	TGTGCCAGCAGCTTATGGCGGGACAGAAACTATGGCTACACCTTC	CASSLWRDRNYGYTF